The subject of this entry is one T cell receptor beta chain. Its target is unknown. The sample originates from a study of T cell responses to AZD1222 COVID-19 vaccine. CDR1 is SNHLY and CDR2 is FYNNEI in the germline V gene. V lost 4 bases and J lost 3, with 9 bases in between. This CDR3 is 13 amino acids long. General study results and limits: Scientists sampled the repertoires only once the peak T cell response had passed. Breadth and depth of Spike-specific TCRs rose after two AZD1222 doses.

Clones were read by immunoSEQ multiplex PCR, and TCRdb kept only the in-frame ones, dropping some. Among fewer than 110,000 clones, about nine tenths were seen once, and the ten largest hold roughly 6.2%. The source of this sequence is an adult who received the AZD1222 COVID-19 vaccine. Sequencing used peripheral blood, obtained 28 days after the second AZD1222 dose. The chain has TRBV2 and TRBJ2-5; D is unresolved. The CDR3 spells CASSGLTKETQYF. DNA of the CDR3: TGTGCCAGCAGTGGACTTACTAAAGAGACCCAGTACTTC.